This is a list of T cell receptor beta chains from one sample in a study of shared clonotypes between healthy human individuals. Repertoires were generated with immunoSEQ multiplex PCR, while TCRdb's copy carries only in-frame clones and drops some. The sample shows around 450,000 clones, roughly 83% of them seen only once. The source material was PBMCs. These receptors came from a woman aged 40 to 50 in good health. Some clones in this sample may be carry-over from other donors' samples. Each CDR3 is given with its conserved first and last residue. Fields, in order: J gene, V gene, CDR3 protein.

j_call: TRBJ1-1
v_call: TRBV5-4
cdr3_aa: CASSSRRTDMNTEAFF

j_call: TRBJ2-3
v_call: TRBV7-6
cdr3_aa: CASSLTGTLTDTQYF

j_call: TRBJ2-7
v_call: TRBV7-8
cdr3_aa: CASRPSPPSYYEQYF

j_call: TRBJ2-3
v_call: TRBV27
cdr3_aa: CASSVGVASTDTQYF

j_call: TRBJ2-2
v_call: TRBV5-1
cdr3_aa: CASSNPGASKDGELFF

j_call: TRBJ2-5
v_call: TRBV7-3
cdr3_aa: CASSPRASHETQYF

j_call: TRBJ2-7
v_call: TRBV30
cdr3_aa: CAWRGGWQYF

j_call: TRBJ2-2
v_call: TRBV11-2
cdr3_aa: CASSLGDPTGELFF

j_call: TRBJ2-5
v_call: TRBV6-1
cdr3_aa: CAGRERGRETQYF

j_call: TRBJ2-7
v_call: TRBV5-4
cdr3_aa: CASSSGTSTFYEQYF

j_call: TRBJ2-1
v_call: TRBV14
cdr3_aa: CASSQDWGSYNEQFF

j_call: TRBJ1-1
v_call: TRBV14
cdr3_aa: CASSQEIAGGLNTEAFF

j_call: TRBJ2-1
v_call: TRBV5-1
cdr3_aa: CASSPGTGAQFF

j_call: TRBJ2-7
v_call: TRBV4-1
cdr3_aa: CASSQAGSGTYEQYF

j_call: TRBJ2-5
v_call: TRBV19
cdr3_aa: CASSTTGQGGETQYF

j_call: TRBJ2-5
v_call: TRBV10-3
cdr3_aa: CAISDGTSGLETQYF

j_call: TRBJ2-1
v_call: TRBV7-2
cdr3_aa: CASSLDPGGVEQFF

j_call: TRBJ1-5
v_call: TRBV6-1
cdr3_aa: CASSEAGEQPQHF

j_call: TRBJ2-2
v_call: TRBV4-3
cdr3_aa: CASSQVSGRGTGELFF

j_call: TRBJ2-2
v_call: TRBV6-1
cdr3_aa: CASSEFSTGELFF

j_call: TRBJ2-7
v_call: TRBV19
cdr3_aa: CASSITGHQSYEQYF

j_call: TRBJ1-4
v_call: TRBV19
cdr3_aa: CASSPWREKLFF

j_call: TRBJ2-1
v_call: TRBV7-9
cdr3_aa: CASRPLAGLAGGNEQFF

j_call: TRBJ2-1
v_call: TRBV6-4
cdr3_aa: CASSVETGNYNEQFF

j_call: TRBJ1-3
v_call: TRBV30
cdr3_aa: CSCWGTSGNTIYF

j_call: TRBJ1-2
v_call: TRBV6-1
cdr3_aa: CASSGTVAGGYTF

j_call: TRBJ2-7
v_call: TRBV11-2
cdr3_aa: CASSLLAGGAGEQYF

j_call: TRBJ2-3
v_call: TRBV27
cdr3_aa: CASSWTSGRSLAQYF

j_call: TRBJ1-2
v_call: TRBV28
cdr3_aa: CASRTGSDYGYTF

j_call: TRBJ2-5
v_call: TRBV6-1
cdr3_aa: CASSGGLAEGTQYF

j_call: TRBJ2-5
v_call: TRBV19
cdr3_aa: CASSPRGGLQTQYF

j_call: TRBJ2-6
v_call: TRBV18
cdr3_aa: CASSLNGGGSGANVLTF

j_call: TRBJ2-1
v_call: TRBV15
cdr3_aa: CATSRIAGAFNEQFF

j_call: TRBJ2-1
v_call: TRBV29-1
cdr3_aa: CSGRLAGGHNEQFF

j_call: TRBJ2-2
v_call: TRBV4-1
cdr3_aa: CASTHVQGRSTGELFF

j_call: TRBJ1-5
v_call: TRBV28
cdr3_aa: CASSFSSNQPQHF

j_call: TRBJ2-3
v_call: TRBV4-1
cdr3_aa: CASSQDVAGASDTQYF

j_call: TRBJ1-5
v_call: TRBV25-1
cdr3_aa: CASSVSGAGNQPQHF

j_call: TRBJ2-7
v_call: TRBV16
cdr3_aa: CASSPGGVYEQYF

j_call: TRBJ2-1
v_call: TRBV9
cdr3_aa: CASSVTASPLEQFF

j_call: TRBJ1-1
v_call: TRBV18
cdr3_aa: CASSPGQPQNTEAFF

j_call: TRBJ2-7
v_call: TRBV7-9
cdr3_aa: CASSQGRNPYEQYF

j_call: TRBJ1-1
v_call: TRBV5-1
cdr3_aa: CASSNRDSNMNTEAFF

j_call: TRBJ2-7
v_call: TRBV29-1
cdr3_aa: CSVEEGQGIKQYF

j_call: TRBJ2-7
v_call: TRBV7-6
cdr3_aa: CASSRTIGGTYEQYF

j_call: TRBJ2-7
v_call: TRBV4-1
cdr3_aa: CASSQDGGTYEQYF

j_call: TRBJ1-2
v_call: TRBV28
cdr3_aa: CASSPQGDGYTF

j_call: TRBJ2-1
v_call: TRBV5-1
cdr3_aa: CASSPSGTSSTHSYNEQFF

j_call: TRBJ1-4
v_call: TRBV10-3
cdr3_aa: CAISESSTGGYEKLFF

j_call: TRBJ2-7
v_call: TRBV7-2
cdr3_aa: CASRRRDHSSYEQYF

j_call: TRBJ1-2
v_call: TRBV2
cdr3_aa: CASSGTGELSYGYTF

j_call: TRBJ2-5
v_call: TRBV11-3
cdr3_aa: CASSPGQGVEETQYF

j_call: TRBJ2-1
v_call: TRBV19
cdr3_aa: CASSIPPGDNEQFF

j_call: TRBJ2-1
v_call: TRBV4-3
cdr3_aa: CASSQRLGPTGDEQFF

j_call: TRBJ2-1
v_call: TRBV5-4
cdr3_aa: CASSTHLAYNEQFF

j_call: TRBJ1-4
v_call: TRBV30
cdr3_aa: CAWRSQGGDEKLFF

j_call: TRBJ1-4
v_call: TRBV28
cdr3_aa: CASRGTPLGEKLFF

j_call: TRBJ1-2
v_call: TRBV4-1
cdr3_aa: CASSHQGQGYGYTF

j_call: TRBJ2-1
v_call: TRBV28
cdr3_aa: CASSPAGRAFFNEQFF